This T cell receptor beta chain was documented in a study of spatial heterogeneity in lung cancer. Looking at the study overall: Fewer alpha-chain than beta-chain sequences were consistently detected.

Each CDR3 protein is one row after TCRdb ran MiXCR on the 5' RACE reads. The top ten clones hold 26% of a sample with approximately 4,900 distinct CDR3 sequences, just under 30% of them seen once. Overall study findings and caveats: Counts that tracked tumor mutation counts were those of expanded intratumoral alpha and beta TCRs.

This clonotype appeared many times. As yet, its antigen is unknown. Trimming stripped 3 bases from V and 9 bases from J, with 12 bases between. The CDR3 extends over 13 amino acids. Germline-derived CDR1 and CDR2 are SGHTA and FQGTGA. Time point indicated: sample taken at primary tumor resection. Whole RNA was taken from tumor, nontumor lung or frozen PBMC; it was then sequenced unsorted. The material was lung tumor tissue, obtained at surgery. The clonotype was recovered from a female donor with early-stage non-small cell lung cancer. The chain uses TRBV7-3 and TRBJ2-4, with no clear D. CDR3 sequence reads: CASSLSTESIQYF. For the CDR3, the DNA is TGTGCCAGCAGCTTGTCCACGGAAAGCATTCAGTACTTC.